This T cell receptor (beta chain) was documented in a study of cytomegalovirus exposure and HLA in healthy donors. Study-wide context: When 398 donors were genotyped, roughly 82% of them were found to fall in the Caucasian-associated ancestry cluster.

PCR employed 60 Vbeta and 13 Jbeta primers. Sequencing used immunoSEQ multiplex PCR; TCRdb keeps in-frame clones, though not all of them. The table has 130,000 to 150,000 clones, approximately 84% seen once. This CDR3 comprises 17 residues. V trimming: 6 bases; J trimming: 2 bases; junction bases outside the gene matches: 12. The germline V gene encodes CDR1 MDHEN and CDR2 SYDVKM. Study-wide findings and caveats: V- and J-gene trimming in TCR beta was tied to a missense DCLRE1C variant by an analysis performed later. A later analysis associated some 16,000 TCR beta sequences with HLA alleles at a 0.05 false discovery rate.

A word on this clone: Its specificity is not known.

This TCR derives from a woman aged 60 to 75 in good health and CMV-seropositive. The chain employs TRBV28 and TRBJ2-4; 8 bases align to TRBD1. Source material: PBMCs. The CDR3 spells CASSLTRQGWTKNIQYF. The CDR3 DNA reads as TGTGCCAGCAGCCTAACCCGACAGGGGTGGACCAAAAACATTCAGTACTTC.